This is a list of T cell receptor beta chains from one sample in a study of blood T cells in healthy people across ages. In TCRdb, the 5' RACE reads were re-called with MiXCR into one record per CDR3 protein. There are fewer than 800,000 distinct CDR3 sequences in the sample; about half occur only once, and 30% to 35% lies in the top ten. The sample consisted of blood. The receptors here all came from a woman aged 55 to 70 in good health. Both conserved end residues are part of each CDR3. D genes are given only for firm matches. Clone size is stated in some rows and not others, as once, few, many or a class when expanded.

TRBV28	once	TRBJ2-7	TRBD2	CASSFAAGTRNSYEQYF	TGTGCCAGCAGTTTCGCGGCGGGGACTAGAAACTCCTACGAGCAGTACTTC
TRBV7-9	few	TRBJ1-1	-	CASSYGNTEAFF	TGTGCCAGCAGCTATGGGAACACTGAAGCTTTCTTT
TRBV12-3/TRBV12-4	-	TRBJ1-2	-	CASTQLTANYGYTF	TGTGCCAGCACCCAACTGACAGCTAACTATGGCTACACCTTC
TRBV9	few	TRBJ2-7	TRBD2	CASSVGTSVAYEQYF	TGTGCCAGCAGCGTTGGGACTAGCGTAGCCTACGAGCAGTACTTC
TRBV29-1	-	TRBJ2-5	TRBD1	CSAIASTGLETQYF	TGCAGCGCTATCGCTTCGACAGGGTTAGAGACCCAGTACTTC
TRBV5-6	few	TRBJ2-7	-	CASSPQFFGEQYF	TGTGCCAGCAGCCCGCAATTTTTTGGTGAGCAGTACTTC
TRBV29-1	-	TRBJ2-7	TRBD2	CSGSGLAGVIDEQYF	TGCAGCGGGTCGGGACTAGCGGGAGTCATAGATGAGCAGTACTTC
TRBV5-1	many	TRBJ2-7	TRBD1	CASSFGTGDYEQYF	TGCGCCAGCAGCTTCGGGACAGGGGACTACGAGCAGTACTTC
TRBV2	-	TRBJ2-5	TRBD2	CASSGQGLPLETQYF	TGTGCCAGCAGTGGGCAGGGACTACCGTTAGAGACCCAGTACTTC
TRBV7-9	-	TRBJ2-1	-	CASSFWGVQEQFF	TGTGCCAGCAGCTTCTGGGGTGTCCAGGAGCAGTTCTTC
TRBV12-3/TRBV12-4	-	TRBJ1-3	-	CASTSSGSRGNTIYF	TGTGCCAGCACCTCCTCGGGGTCAAGGGGAAACACCATATATTTT
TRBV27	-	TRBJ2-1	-	CASSFNGGLFF	TGTGCCAGCAGTTTTAATGGAGGGTTGTTCTTC
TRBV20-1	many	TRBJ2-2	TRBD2	CSAPRGERAGELFF	TGCAGTGCTCCTCGGGGGGAGAGGGCCGGGGAGCTGTTTTTT
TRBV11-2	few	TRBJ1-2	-	CASSSNSRGYTF	TGTGCCAGCAGTTCGAATTCGCGGGGCTACACCTTC
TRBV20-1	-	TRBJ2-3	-	CSARVSGSDTQYF	TGCAGTGCTAGAGTGTCAGGGTCAGATACGCAGTATTTT
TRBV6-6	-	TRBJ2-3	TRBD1	CASTLAQGGTDTQYF	TGTGCCAGCACCCTAGCCCAGGGGGGCACAGATACGCAGTATTTT
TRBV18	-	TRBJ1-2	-	CASSPQQERGYGYTF	TGTGCCAGCTCACCACAACAGGAAAGGGGCTATGGCTACACCTTC
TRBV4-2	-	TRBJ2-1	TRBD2	CASSQFSLAGSYNEQFF	TGTGCCAGCAGCCAATTCAGCCTAGCGGGAAGCTACAATGAGCAGTTCTTC
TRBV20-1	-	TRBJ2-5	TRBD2	CNPLAGEQYF	TGCAACCCTCTAGCGGGAGAGCAGTACTTC
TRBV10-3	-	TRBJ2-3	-	CAISGGSGRRGDTQYF	TGTGCCATCAGTGGAGGCAGCGGACGACGTGGAGATACGCAGTATTTT
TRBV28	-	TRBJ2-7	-	CASSFLGARLSEQYF	TGTGCCAGCAGTTTCCTAGGGGCGAGGTTAAGCGAGCAGTACTTC
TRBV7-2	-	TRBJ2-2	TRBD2	CASSRSSGNTGELFF	TGTGCCAGCAGCAGGTCTAGCGGGAACACCGGGGAGCTGTTTTTT
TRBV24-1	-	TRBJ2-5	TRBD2	CATSEASGSFYDEQYF	TGTGCCACCAGTGAAGCTAGCGGGAGCTTTTATGATGAGCAGTACTTC
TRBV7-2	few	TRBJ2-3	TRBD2	CASSFGIAGGADTQYF	TGTGCCAGCAGCTTCGGAATAGCGGGAGGCGCAGATACGCAGTATTTT
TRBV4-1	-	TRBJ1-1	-	CASSQVDPGTEAFF	TGCGCCAGCAGCCAAGTCGACCCTGGGACTGAAGCTTTCTTT
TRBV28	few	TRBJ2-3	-	CASSQYGPWTITSTDTQYF	TGTGCCAGCAGTCAATACGGTCCCTGGACGATAACTAGCACAGATACGCAGTATTTT
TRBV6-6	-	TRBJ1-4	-	CASSYSRHATNEKLFF	TGTGCCAGCAGTTACTCGCGGCATGCAACTAATGAAAAACTGTTTTTT
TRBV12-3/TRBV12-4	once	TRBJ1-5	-	CASSLRGWGGQPQHF	TGTGCCAGCAGTTTAAGAGGGTGGGGTGGACAGCCCCAGCATTTT
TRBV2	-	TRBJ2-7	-	CASTGMPGNEQYF	TGTGCCAGTACAGGGATGCCAGGTAACGAGCAGTACTTC
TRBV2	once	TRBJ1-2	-	CASRPQGRGRSYGYTF	TGTGCCAGCCGTCCCCAGGGGAGGGGTAGGAGCTATGGCTACACCTTC
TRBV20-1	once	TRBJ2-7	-	CSARGIPYEQYF	TGCAGTGCTAGAGGGATTCCCTACGAGCAGTACTTC
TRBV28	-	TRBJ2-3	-	CASSSLGAGTDTQYF	TGTGCCAGCAGTAGTTTGGGGGCGGGAACAGATACGCAGTATTTT
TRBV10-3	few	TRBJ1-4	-	CAINGGNEKLFF	TGTGCCATCAACGGCGGGAATGAAAAACTGTTTTTT